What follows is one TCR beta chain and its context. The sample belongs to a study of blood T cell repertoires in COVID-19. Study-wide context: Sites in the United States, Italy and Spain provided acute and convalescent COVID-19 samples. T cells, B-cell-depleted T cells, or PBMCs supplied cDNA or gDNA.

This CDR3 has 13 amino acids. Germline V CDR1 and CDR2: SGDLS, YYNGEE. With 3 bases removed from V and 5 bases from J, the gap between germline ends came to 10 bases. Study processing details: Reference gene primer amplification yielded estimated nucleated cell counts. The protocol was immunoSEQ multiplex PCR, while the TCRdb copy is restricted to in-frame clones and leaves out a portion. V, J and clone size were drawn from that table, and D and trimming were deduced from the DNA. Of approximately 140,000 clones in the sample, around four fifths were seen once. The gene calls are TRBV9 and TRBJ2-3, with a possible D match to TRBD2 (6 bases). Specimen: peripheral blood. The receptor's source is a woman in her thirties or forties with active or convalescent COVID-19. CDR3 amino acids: CASSAISGDTQYF. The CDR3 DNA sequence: TGTGCCAGCAGCGCGATTAGCGGAGATACGCAGTATTTT. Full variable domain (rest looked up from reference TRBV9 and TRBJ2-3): DSGVTQTPKHLITATGQRVTLRCSPRSGDLSVYWYQQSLDQGLQFLIQYYNGEERAKGNILERFSAQQFPDLHSELNLSSLELGDSALYFCASSAISGDTQYFGPGTRLTVL.